Shown below are 10 T cell receptor beta chains from a single sample sequenced in a study of cytomegalovirus exposure and HLA in healthy donors. This table comes from immunoSEQ multiplex PCR, and its TCRdb copy is limited to in-frame clones, with some not included. Seen here are around 250,000 clones, around 90% observed once, and the top ten hold 0.3% to 0.4%. Sample: PBMCs. The receptors stem from a woman aged 18-29 years in good health and CMV-seronegative.

The chain joins TRBV6-5 to TRBJ1-1; D is unclear. The ends were cut back, 7 bases at V and 3 bases at J, with 18 bases in the middle. This CDR3 spans 15 amino acids. Germline V lookup: CDR1 MNHEY, CDR2 SVGAGI. CDR3 protein: CASTSFYGSDTEAFF. CDR3 in DNA: TGTGCCAGCACCTCATTCTACGGGAGCGACACTGAAGCTTTCTTT.

In its sample, this clone was seen once. This chain joins TRBV11-3 and TRBJ2-2, with D perhaps matching TRBD1 (5 bases). The V gene's germline CDR1 is SGHNT and CDR2 YENEEA. V lost 5 bases to trimming and J lost 4 bases, with 11 bases between them. This CDR3 region has 14 residues. In DNA, the CDR3 is TGTGCCAGCAGCCCCAGGGAATCCACCGGGGAGCTGTTTTTT. Amino acids: CASSPRESTGELFF.

The sample holds many counts of this clone. The chain couples TRBV19 to TRBJ2-3, with TRBD2 matching over 9 bases. The germline gives CDR1 LNHDA, CDR2 SQIVND (reference sequence). The ends lost 8 bases at V and 2 bases at J; junction bases unmatched: 5. The CDR3 covers 14 residues. CDR3: CASVGTSLTDTQYF. CDR3 in DNA: TGTGCCAGTGTGGGGACTAGCCTCACAGATACGCAGTATTTT.

This chain uses TRBV10-1 with TRBJ2-2, with TRBD2 matching over 7 bases. The ends lost 6 bases at V and 2 bases at J; junction bases unmatched: 12. This CDR3 is 17 amino acids long. Germline V gene data show CDR1 as WNHNN and CDR2 as SYGVQD (reference sequence). The CDR3 here is CASSGNPGTTNTGELFF. The DNA of the CDR3 is TGCGCCAGCAGCGGTAATCCCGGGACTACTAACACCGGGGAGCTGTTTTTT.

In DNA form, the CDR3 reads TGTGCCTGGAGAGCGTGGTCCTACAATGAGCAGTTCTTC. Translating it yields CAWRAWSYNEQFF. The rearrangement links TRBV30 to TRBJ2-1, with unresolved D. The germline CDR1 and CDR2 sequences are GTSNPN and SVGIG (reference sequence). CDR3 length: 13 amino acids. V shed 3 bases and J shed 1 base, with 7 bases lying between them.

The rearrangement uses TRBV7-6 and TRBJ2-3; 14 nucleotides match TRBD2. V dropped 2 bases and J dropped 3; count of bases not matched to a gene: 7. Germline V lookup: CDR1 SGHVS, CDR2 FNYEAQ. CDR3 size: 18 residues. The CDR3 loop is CASSLLRTSGGTTDTQYF. DNA of the CDR3: TGTGCCAGCAGCTTATTGAGGACTAGCGGGGGGACAACAGATACGCAGTATTTT.

The rearrangement uses TRBV4-3 and TRBJ2-7, with D maybe TRBD1 (6 bases). With 0 bases removed from V and 2 bases from J, the gap between germline ends came to 11 bases. The CDR3 consists of 15 residues. Germline values: CDR1 LGHNA, CDR2 YSLEER. CDR3 in DNA: TGCGCCAGCAGCCAAGATGGCGGACAGACCTACGAGCAGTACTTC. Protein sequence: CASSQDGGQTYEQYF.

This clone was found once. The chain recombines TRBV28 with TRBJ1-1; 8 nucleotides agree with TRBD1. CDR3 length: 14 residues. V gave up 2 bases and J gave up 5 bases; unmatched junction bases: 4. CDR1 is MDHEN and CDR2 is SYDVKM in the germline V gene. The CDR3 nucleotides are TGTGCCAGCAGTTTAATTGACAGGGGAACTGAAGCTTTCTTT. Protein product: CASSLIDRGTEAFF.

CDR3 amino acids: CATSRDPGVTGSPDSLKNTEAFF. CDR3 sequence (DNA): TGTGCCACCAGCAGAGATCCCGGGGTAACGGGGTCACCGGACAGCTTGAAGAACACTGAAGCTTTCTTT. The rearrangement joins TRBV15 to TRBJ1-1, with D possibly being TRBD1 (6 bases). V dropped 0 bases and J dropped 1 base, with 33 bases sitting between them. This CDR3 is 23 amino acids long. CDR1 LNHNV and CDR2 YYDKDF come from the germline V gene (reference sequence).

This clone came up once. This chain joins TRBV29-1 and TRBJ2-5; 9 bases map to TRBD1. Germline V CDR1 and CDR2: SQVTM, ANQGSEA. After removal of 4 bases from V and 5 bases from J, the junction contained 14 bases not matched to a gene. The CDR3 has 16 amino acids. The CDR3 DNA sequence: TGCAGCGTTGGGGAGCTCAGGACAGGGGTCATGGAGACCCAGTACTTC. This encodes CSVGELRTGVMETQYF.